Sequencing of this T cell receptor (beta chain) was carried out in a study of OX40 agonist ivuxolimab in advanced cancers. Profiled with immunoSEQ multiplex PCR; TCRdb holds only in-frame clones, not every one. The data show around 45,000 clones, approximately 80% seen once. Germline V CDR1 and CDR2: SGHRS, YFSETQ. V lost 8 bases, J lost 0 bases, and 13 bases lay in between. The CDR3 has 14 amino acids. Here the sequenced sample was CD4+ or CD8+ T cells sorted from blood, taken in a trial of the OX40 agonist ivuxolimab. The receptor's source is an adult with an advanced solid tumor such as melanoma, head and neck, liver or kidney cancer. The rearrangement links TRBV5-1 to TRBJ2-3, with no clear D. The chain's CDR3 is CASRKLASTDTQYF. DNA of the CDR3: TGCGCCAGTCGGAAGTTAGCTAGCACAGATACGCAGTATTTT.